The 7 T cell receptor beta chains given below trace back to one sample, sequenced in a study of shared clonotypes between healthy human individuals. Naivety among CD8 cells was defined by CD45RO negativity and positive CCR7 selection, thereby excluding terminally differentiated effector memory CD45RA+ cells. Repertoires were generated with immunoSEQ multiplex PCR, while TCRdb's copy carries only in-frame clones and drops some. The sample records about 820,000 clones, 85% to 95% being singletons. Sample: naive CD8+ T cells sorted from blood. The source of these receptors is a man aged 25-45 years in good health.

This clone was seen just once. This rearrangement joins TRBV6-6 to TRBJ1-1, with D perhaps TRBD1 (5 bases). V was shortened by 2 bases and J by 3 bases, with 10 bases between the two germline ends. Germline assignment: CDR1 MNHNY and CDR2 SVGAGI (reference sequence). The CDR3 extends over 14 amino acids. In DNA, the CDR3 is TGTGCCAGCAGTTACCGGGGGGTGGACACTGAAGCTTTCTTT. This sequence encodes CASSYRGVDTEAFF.

V is TRBV28 and J is TRBJ2-7, with D perhaps being TRBD1 or TRBD2 (6 bases each). V lost 3 bases to trimming and J lost 6 bases, with 9 bases between them. Germline CDR1 and CDR2: MDHEN and SYDVKM. The CDR3 contains 12 residues. The CDR3 region has the DNA TGTGCCAGCAGTTTTGAGGGGGGCGAGCAGTACTTC. It specifies CASSFEGGEQYF. The full variable domain, rest sourced from reference TRBV28 and TRBJ2-7, is DVKVTQSSRYLVKRTGEKVFLECVQDMDHENMFWYRQDPGLGLRLIYFSYDVKMKEKGDIPEGYSVSREKKERFSLILESASTNQTSMYLCASSFEGGEQYFGPGTRLTVT.

CDR3 sequence reads: CASSQEQREMNTEAFF. The CDR3 nucleotides read TGTGCCAGCAGCCAAGAACAGAGAGAAATGAACACTGAAGCTTTCTTT. The rearrangement links TRBV4-2 to TRBJ1-1; D is unclear. Trimming pared 0 bases from V and 0 bases from J, leaving 11 bases between. Germline V gives CDR1 LGHNA, CDR2 YNFKEQ. This CDR3 contains 16 residues.

The chain uses TRBV27 and TRBJ2-2; D tentatively fits TRBD1 or TRBD2 (6 bases each). The CDR3 has 13 amino acids. Germline CDR1 and CDR2: MNHEY and SMNVEV (reference sequence). Trimming took 4 bases from V and 6 from J, leaving 9 bases between them. This CDR3 reads CASSSGGPGELFF. DNA for the CDR3: TGTGCCAGCAGTTCCGGGGGCCCCGGGGAGCTGTTTTTT.

CDR3 region: CATSPIAASTDTQYF. CDR3 nucleotide sequence: TGTGCCACCAGCCCAATAGCGGCTAGCACAGATACGCAGTATTTT. This chain connects TRBV15 to TRBJ2-3; tentative D call: TRBD2 (6 bases). This CDR3 has 15 amino acids. Per the germline V gene, CDR1 is LNHNV and CDR2 is YYDKDF (reference sequence). The germline V and J ends were trimmed by 5 bases and 0 bases, with 12 bases remaining between them.

The rearrangement links TRBV6-6 to TRBJ1-2; D might be TRBD1 (6 bases). The CDR3 spans 14 residues. In germline, CDR1 is MNHNY, CDR2 SVGAGI (reference sequence). The germline V and J ends were trimmed by 5 bases and 4 bases, with 14 bases remaining between them. The CDR3 coding sequence is TGTGCCAGCAGTCTCCCCGAGACAGGCTATGGCTACACCTTC. It codes for CASSLPETGYGYTF.

The count of this clone is one. The V and J genes are TRBV6-5 and TRBJ2-7, with D possibly being TRBD1 (5 bases). Germline lookup yields CDR1 MNHEY and CDR2 SVGAGI. The CDR3 covers 15 residues. The V end was cut by 3 bases, the J end by 6 bases, with 18 bases between. The CDR3 sequence: CASSYLAAGFGEQYF. CDR3 nucleotide sequence: TGTGCCAGCAGTTATCTGGCGGCAGGGTTTGGCGAGCAGTACTTC.